These 18 T cell receptor beta chains came from one sample sequenced in a study of blood T cell repertoires in COVID-19. Sequenced by immunoSEQ multiplex PCR; TCRdb stores in-frame clones only, minus some. The repertoire holds about 370,000 clones, with roughly 89% as singletons. The sequencing input was PBMCs or T cells enriched from blood (not recorded which). The receptors stem from a woman in her twenties or thirties who had recovered from COVID-19.

The rearrangement uses TRBV13 and TRBJ1-6; D is uncertain. Trimming shortened V by 0 bases and J by 10 bases, and 10 bases separated the two germline ends. Per the germline V gene, CDR1 is PRHDT and CDR2 is FYEKMQ (reference sequence). This CDR3 contains 14 residues. The CDR3 DNA sequence: TGTGCCAGCAGCTTAGGTGGGCCCGGCTCACCCCTCCACTTT. Its protein is CASSLGGPGSPLHF.

As for this clone: Within the sample, other DNA sequences also encode this same CDR3. The rearrangement links TRBV27 to TRBJ2-7, with 8 bases fitting TRBD1. The CDR3 consists of 14 residues. J gave up 3 bases and V 6 bases, and 7 bases lay outside the gene matches. CDR1 and CDR2 from the germline V gene are MNHEY and SMNVEV (reference sequence). The CDR3 DNA sequence: TGTGCCAGCAGCTTGGGGACAGGTCGCTACGAGCAGTACTTC. Protein product: CASSLGTGRYEQYF.

The CDR3 protein is CASSLGGWYDSNNEQFF. The CDR3 nucleotides read TGTGCCAGCAGCTTAGGGGGTTGGTACGACAGTAACAATGAGCAGTTCTTC. The J gene is TRBJ2-1, the V gene TRBV7-2; maybe TRBD1 (5 bases). The CDR3 totals 17 residues. V lost 1 base and J lost 5, with 18 bases in between. Germline CDR1 and CDR2: SGHTA and FQGNSA.

The V call is TRBV28, the J call TRBJ1-5, with 7 bases lining up with TRBD1. Trimming cost V 6 bases and J 0 bases; bases outside gene matches: 11. The CDR3 totals 17 residues. CDR1 is MDHEN and CDR2 is SYDVKM in the germline V gene. In nucleotides, the CDR3 is TGTGCCAGCAGAAAGACCGGGACAGCCTATAGCAATCAGCCCCAGCATTTT. Translating it yields CASRKTGTAYSNQPQHF.

The chain combines TRBV19 with TRBJ2-4, with D possibly being TRBD1 (6 bases). The germline V and J ends were trimmed by 6 bases and 4 bases, with 16 bases remaining between them. The CDR3 has 15 residues. Germline values: CDR1 LNHDA, CDR2 SQIVND (reference sequence). The CDR3: CASSLPSTGKNIQYF. For the CDR3, the DNA is TGTGCCAGTAGCCTACCCTCGACAGGTAAAAACATTCAGTACTTC.

Only a few counts were recorded for this clone. The J gene is TRBJ2-1, the V gene TRBV5-1, with D uncertain. V dropped 0 bases and J dropped 5 bases, with 9 bases sitting between them. This CDR3 region has 14 residues. Germline assignment: CDR1 SGHRS and CDR2 YFSETQ. CDR3 bases: TGCGCCAGCAGCTTGGAATGGGCCGACAATGAGCAGTTCTTC. This translates into CASSLEWADNEQFF.

The chain recombines TRBV5-4 with TRBJ2-7; perhaps TRBD2 as D (6 bases). Germline CDR1 reads SGHNT; CDR2 reads YYREEE (reference sequence). The V end lost 3 bases, the J end lost 2 bases, and 15 bases lay between the germline ends. This CDR3 region has 15 residues. CDR3 bases: TGTGCCAGCAGCTCGGACGGACTAAACCCCTACGAGCAGTACTTC. Its translation: CASSSDGLNPYEQYF.

The rearrangement uses TRBV19 and TRBJ2-7, with D tentatively TRBD2 (6 bases). Germline values: CDR1 LNHDA, CDR2 SQIVND (reference sequence). Trimming shortened V by 3 bases and J by 0 bases, and 9 bases separated the two germline ends. The CDR3 totals 14 residues. The CDR3 nucleotides read TGTGCCAGTAGTATCGGCGGGACCTCCTACGAGCAGTACTTC. Translating gives CASSIGGTSYEQYF.

The chain recombines TRBV19 with TRBJ1-1; D not certain. This CDR3 region has 14 residues. Germline CDR1 reads LNHDA; CDR2 reads SQIVND (reference sequence). V lost 5 bases and J lost 0, with 10 bases in between. Written as DNA, the CDR3 is TGTGCCAGTAGTCCCAACAAAGTGAACACTGAAGCTTTCTTT. Its translation is CASSPNKVNTEAFF.

The chain combines TRBV5-1 with TRBJ2-6, with D tentatively TRBD1 (7 bases). Trimming pared 5 bases from V and 0 bases from J, leaving 15 bases between. Germline V gives CDR1 SGHRS, CDR2 YFSETQ. This CDR3 has 17 residues. The CDR3 reads CASRAGQTTSGANVLTF. CDR3 coding DNA: TGCGCCAGCAGGGCGGGACAGACAACCTCTGGGGCCAACGTCCTGACTTTC.

This chain connects TRBV24-1 to TRBJ2-3, with 11 bases lining up with TRBD1. CDR1 is KGHDR, CDR2 SFDVKD, per germline. This CDR3 contains 13 residues. V was pared by 9 bases and J by 3 bases, with 1 base of the junction left unmatched. The CDR3 sequence: CATGQGATDTQYF. In DNA form, the CDR3 reads TGTGCCACCGGACAGGGGGCGACAGATACGCAGTATTTT.

The chain employs TRBV6-1 and TRBJ2-1; TRBD2 aligns across 9 bases. CDR1 and CDR2 from the germline V gene are MNHNS and SASEGT. V gave up 2 bases and J gave up 6 bases; unmatched junction bases: 11. The CDR3 runs 17 residues. In nucleotides, the CDR3 is TGTGCCAGCAGTGAAACCGTTCTAGCGGGGATTGGCAATGAGCAGTTCTTC. This translates into CASSETVLAGIGNEQFF.

The chain has TRBV12-5 and TRBJ2-7, with a weak D call TRBD1 (6 bases). The CDR3 has 14 amino acids. Germline V gene sequence: CDR1 LGHNT, CDR2 FRNRAP. Between the trimmed V and J ends, which lost 6 bases and 5 bases, there was a span of 17 bases. The CDR3 protein is CASGGTFGIDEQYF. For the CDR3, the DNA is TGTGCTAGTGGGGGGACATTTGGCATCGACGAGCAGTACTTC.

CDR3 sequence reads: CASTRQQGALTDTQYF. The DNA for the CDR3 is TGTGCCAGCACCCGTCAACAGGGGGCCCTCACAGATACGCAGTATTTT. The chain has TRBV5-5 and TRBJ2-3; 9 positions agree with TRBD1. The CDR3 covers 16 residues. The germline CDR1 and CDR2 sequences are SGHKS and YYEKEE (reference sequence). J gave up 2 bases and V 6 bases, and 10 bases lay outside the gene matches.

The chain recombines TRBV15 with TRBJ1-6, with TRBD1 as a possible D gene (5 bases). The CDR3 consists of 17 residues. Germline CDR1 LNHNV, CDR2 YYDKDF (reference sequence). The V end was cut by 1 base, the J end by 1 base, with 11 bases between. The CDR3 bases are TGTGCCACCAGCAGAGTGGGGGGAGGGTCCTATAATTCACCCCTCCACTTT. Its translation is CATSRVGGGSYNSPLHF.

The chain is built from TRBV15 and TRBJ2-2, with 11 bases matching TRBD2. Germline CDR1 reads LNHNV; CDR2 reads YYDKDF (reference sequence). J lost 1 base, V lost 3 bases, and 7 bases had no gene match. The CDR3 length is 18 residues. The CDR3 is CATSRRILAGGNTGELFF. CDR3 DNA sequence: TGTGCCACCAGCAGGCGTATCCTAGCGGGAGGGAACACCGGGGAGCTGTTTTTT.

This chain joins TRBV4-2 and TRBJ1-5; tentatively, D is TRBD1 (6 bases). The germline V gene has CDR1 LGHNA and CDR2 YNFKEQ. V lost 2 bases, J lost 4 bases, and 6 bases lay in between. CDR3 length equals 13 residues. The CDR3 DNA sequence: TGTGCCAGCAGCCAAACAGGGAATCAGCCCCAGCATTTT. Translating it yields CASSQTGNQPQHF.

V gene TRBV18 combines with J gene TRBJ1-1; D remains unclear. The V gene lost 1 base and the J gene lost 4 bases, with 13 bases spanning the gap. The CDR3 has 15 residues. Per the germline V gene, CDR1 is KGHSH and CDR2 is LQKENI. CDR3 protein: CASSPLASGSTEAFF. The CDR3 DNA sequence: TGTGCCAGCTCACCACTGGCCTCGGGGAGCACTGAAGCTTTCTTT.